This T cell receptor (beta chain) appears in the sequencing data of a study of cytomegalovirus exposure and HLA in healthy donors. The PCR ran on 60 Vbeta and 13 Jbeta primers. Measured with immunoSEQ multiplex PCR; TCRdb has only the in-frame clones, and not every one. The table includes 150,000 to 200,000 clones, 83% detected once. Germline-derived CDR1 and CDR2 are SNHLY and FYNNEI. There are 15 residues in the CDR3. Trimming at V came to 4 bases and at J to 0 bases, leaving 1 base not matched to a gene. This TCR was recovered from a man aged 50-59 years in good health and CMV-seropositive. V and J are TRBV2 and TRBJ2-1, with 9 bases fitting TRBD2. Sequenced: PBMCs. CDR3 region: CASSVAGDSYNEQFF. DNA for the CDR3: TGTGCCAGCAGTGTAGCGGGAGACTCCTACAATGAGCAGTTCTTC.